These T cell receptor beta chains were read from a single sample in a study of blood T cell repertoires in COVID-19. Assay: immunoSEQ multiplex PCR; the TCRdb copy retains only in-frame clones and omits some. The data show roughly 250,000 clones, less than 85% seen once. Material: peripheral blood. The receptors here all came from an elderly woman with active or convalescent COVID-19. The CDR3 runs from the conserved cysteine through the conserved F or W. A D gene is named only where the DNA matches it firmly. Clone size is shown for a subset of rows, as once, few, many or a class of expanded clone.

TRBV27,NA,TRBJ1-5,NA,TGTGCCAGCAGTTTATTTATGCCGGGGGTAGGAAGCAATCAGCCCCAGCATTTT,CASSLFMPGVGSNQPQHF
TRBV28,NA,TRBJ2-1,NA,TGTGCCAGCAGTTTTTTTATGGGCGGGTCTGCCGGGGAGCAGTTCTTC,CASSFFMGGSAGEQFF
TRBV18,TRBD1,TRBJ1-5,NA,TGTGCCAGCTCACCAAGGACAGGGAAGGGAGAGCCCCAGCATTTT,CASSPRTGKGEPQHF
TRBV28,NA,TRBJ1-2,NA,TGTGCCAGCAGTTTAAACCCCGGGGGGTCGGGGGGCTACACCTTC,CASSLNPGGSGGYTF
TRBV29-1,NA,TRBJ2-1,NA,TGCAGCGTTGAGTCGCGCGGGGATTCCTACAATGAGCAGTTCTTC,CSVESRGDSYNEQFF
TRBV5-1,TRBD1,TRBJ2-1,NA,TGCGCCAGCAGCCCTGGGACAGTCAATGAGCAGTTCTTC,CASSPGTVNEQFF
TRBV6-5,NA,TRBJ1-2,NA,TGTGCCAGCTCCGTCAGGGGCAACTATGGCTACACCTTC,CASSVRGNYGYTF
TRBV6-5,NA,TRBJ2-7,few,TGTGCCAGCAGCGAGAGACACTTAAACTACGAGCAGTACTTC,CASSERHLNYEQYF
TRBV28,TRBD1,TRBJ1-3,NA,TGTGCCAGCAGTCCATCAAGGACAGGGGCGCCAGGAAACACCATATATTTT,CASSPSRTGAPGNTIYF
TRBV4-2,NA,TRBJ2-7,once,TGTGCCAGCAGCCAAGACCATCGGGGAACGACATTGTACGAGCAGTACTTC,CASSQDHRGTTLYEQYF
TRBV11-2,TRBD1,TRBJ1-2,NA,TGTGCCAGCAGCTTAACAGGACAGGGCGTATCTTGCACCTTC,CASSLTGQGVSCTF
TRBV30,TRBD1,TRBJ2-7,NA,TGTGCCTGGGACCCGACAGGGCGAACCTACGAGCAGTACTTC,CAWDPTGRTYEQYF
TRBV7-2,NA,TRBJ1-4,NA,TGTGCCAGCAGCTTAAATTTTGGGAGGGCGGAAGGGAAACTGTTTTTT,CASSLNFGRAEGKLFF
TRBV4-1,TRBD1,TRBJ2-3,NA,TGCGCCAGCAGCACCCGGACAGGGACGACGCAGTATTTT,CASSTRTGTTQYF
TRBV11-2,NA,TRBJ2-7,NA,TGTGCCAGCAGCTTAGAGCTTGAGTCCTACGAGCAGTACTTC,CASSLELESYEQYF
TRBV24-1,TRBD2,TRBJ2-2,many,TGTGCCACCGGAGCTAGCGGTGGGACCGGGGAGCTGTTTTTT,CATGASGGTGELFF
TRBV2,TRBD1,TRBJ1-4,NA,TGTGCCAGCAGTGATCAAACAGGGGGGGGAGAAAAACTGTTTTTT,CASSDQTGGGEKLFF
TRBV10-1,TRBD2,TRBJ2-1,NA,TGCGCCAGCAGTGAGGCTAGCGGGGGCTCCTACAATGAGCAGTTCTTC,CASSEASGGSYNEQFF
TRBV29-1,NA,TRBJ2-2,NA,TGCAGCGTTGTAGATGCGGAGAACACCGGGGAGCTGTTTTTT,CSVVDAENTGELFF
TRBV28,TRBD1,TRBJ1-2,NA,TGTGCCAGCAGTCTGGACAGGAACTATGGCTACACCTTC,CASSLDRNYGYTF
TRBV19,NA,TRBJ1-5,NA,TGTGCCAGTAGTATTTTGGAGGTGTACAATCAGCCCCAGCATTTT,CASSILEVYNQPQHF
TRBV28,NA,TRBJ1-2,NA,TGTGCCAGCAGGTCCCAGTCGCTCTATGGCTACACCTTC,CASRSQSLYGYTF
TRBV10-3,TRBD1,TRBJ2-7,many,TGTGCCATCAGTGACTCTGGACAGGGGGGCGAGCAGTACTTC,CAISDSGQGGEQYF